This TCR beta chain was sequenced in a study of early T cells in non-severe SARS-CoV-2 infection (dated by TCRdb to the early 2020s). Context from the whole study: Because TCR sequencing was done on bulk RNA from unsorted whole blood, the alpha and beta chains could not be paired.

Results the study describes overall, beyond this receptor: Matching against VDJdb was skewed toward anti-spike CD8 responses, likely underestimated virus-specific expansions, and missed private and CD4 specificities.

The library was prepared using 5' RACE. These reads were obtained on a NextSeq 500. To correct for sequencing error and PCR bias, the TCR library protocol tagged individual cDNA molecules with unique molecular identifiers. TCR alpha and beta chains were both sequenced, and the abundances of alpha and beta sequences in each sample were closely correlated with each other. Concerning the study's data processing: Decombinator V4 was used to annotate the V gene, J gene and CDR3 of the TCR sequences. TCRs were defined as expanded if a significant change between any two time points was detected under a Poisson model with p below 0.0001. TCR abundances were normalised to the total number of TCRs sequenced per sample and expressed as counts per million. TRAV1-2 paired with TRAJ12, TRAJ20 or TRAJ33 defined MAIT TCRs, while TRAV10 paired with TRAJ18 defined iNKT TCRs. VDJdb, accessed 1 November 2021, was searched for CMV, EBV and SARS-CoV-2 annotated TCRs, with TCRs annotated for multiple antigens excluded. TCRdb applied fastp at Q25 and MiXCR to the public reads, then kept only in-frame beta chains. Rows matching on CDR3 protein sequence are summarized as one entry with the most common DNA and genes. These V and J calls are TCRdb output, not the study's own analysis. This sample gives 20,000 to 25,000 distinct CDR3 sequences in total; 4.5% of them show up just once. The ten biggest clones cover approximately 7.8% of the sample.

CDR1 and CDR2 (WNHNN, SYGVQD) derive from the germline V gene (reference sequence). The germline ends are 9 bases apart after V is trimmed by 3 bases and J by 0 bases. From the cysteine up to the phenylalanine, the CDR3 has a length of 15 residues. Only the CDR3 part of the read is kept: 45 bases, read in frame from the first base. A case-control design nested within a healthcare worker cohort in London, UK, was used, with weekly nasopharyngeal swab PCR tests and blood sampling performed. Healthcare workers were enrolled in the week of the UK lockdown, from 23 to 31 March 2020, and were followed every week for up to roughly 15 weeks. The sample holds many counts of this clonotype. Its binding antigen is unknown. Per-base qualities were not stored, and no clone one base away is much larger.

This sequence originates from an adult who was a healthcare worker with PCR-confirmed SARS-CoV-2 infection or an uninfected control (not recorded which). The rearranged chain carries TRBV10-1 and TRBJ2-4, with no reliable assignment of the D segment. Sequences were obtained from whole blood. The base sequence is TGCGCCAGCAGTGAAGGCACCCTAGCCAAAAACATTCAGTACTTC. Its translation reads: CASSEGTLAKNIQYF.